This T cell receptor beta chain came from a study of control samples from healthy donors and cancer patients. The protocol was immunoSEQ multiplex PCR, while the TCRdb copy is restricted to in-frame clones and leaves out a portion. The sample holds about 130,000 clones, around 90% seen once. V lost 9 bases to trimming and J lost 6 bases; unmatched junction nucleotides: 3. The CDR3 is 13 amino acids. Germline lookup yields CDR1 LNHDA and CDR2 SQIVND (reference sequence). Sequenced material: blood. This clonotype originated in a man between 18 and 29 years old in good health. V and J are TRBV19 and TRBJ2-2; TRBD2 agrees at 11 bases. Here the CDR3 reads CASTSGGSGELFF. The CDR3 coding sequence is TGTGCCAGCACTAGCGGGGGATCCGGGGAGCTGTTTTTT.